These T cell receptor beta chains were read from a single sample in a study of T cells after yellow fever vaccination. TCRdb re-analysed the 5' RACE reads in MiXCR, keeping a single row per CDR3 protein. Of tens of thousands of distinct CDR3 sequences detected, about 5.5% appear once; the ten largest clones hold approximately 10%. The sequencing here drew on PBMCs, either bulk or a sorted T-cell subset (CD4+, CD8+, memory, or dextramer-sorted; not recorded which), taken 15 days after the yellow fever booster vaccination. The source of these receptors is a man aged 30 to 39 who received the YFV17D yellow fever vaccine. The CDR3 runs from the conserved cysteine through the conserved F or W. Fields, in order: D gene, clone size, J gene, V gene, CDR3 DNA, CDR3 protein. The D gene is left open where the match is weak. Some rows have no size entry. The others give once, few or many, or a class for an expanded clone.

d_gene: TRBD2
abundance: many
j_gene: TRBJ2-3
v_gene: TRBV5-5
CDR3nt: TGTGCCAGCAGCTTGCGAGCGGGAGAAGGTACAGATACGCAGTATTTT
CDR3aa: CASSLRAGEGTDTQYF

d_gene: NA
abundance: many
j_gene: TRBJ2-2
v_gene: TRBV7-9
CDR3nt: TGTGCCAGCAGCTCGCAGGTCACCGGGGAGCTGTTTTTT
CDR3aa: CASSSQVTGELFF

d_gene: NA
abundance: few
j_gene: TRBJ2-1
v_gene: TRBV7-2
CDR3nt: TGTGCCAGCAGCCGGACTATTGAGCAGTTCTTC
CDR3aa: CASSRTIEQFF

d_gene: TRBD1
abundance: NA
j_gene: TRBJ1-5
v_gene: TRBV28
CDR3nt: TGTGCCAGCGTCGTGGGACAGGGGTACCAGCCCCAGCATTTT
CDR3aa: CASVVGQGYQPQHF

d_gene: NA
abundance: many
j_gene: TRBJ1-2
v_gene: TRBV12-3/TRBV12-4
CDR3nt: TGTGCCAGCAGTTTAGGACGGCTAGATGGCTACACCTTC
CDR3aa: CASSLGRLDGYTF

d_gene: TRBD1
abundance: many
j_gene: TRBJ1-2
v_gene: TRBV29-1
CDR3nt: TGCAGTGTACTCGGGACAGCAGCTAACTATGGCTACACCTTC
CDR3aa: CSVLGTAANYGYTF

d_gene: TRBD2
abundance: many
j_gene: TRBJ2-2
v_gene: TRBV19
CDR3nt: TGTGCCAGTAGTCCGTTAGCGGGAGGCACCGGGGAGCTGTTTTTT
CDR3aa: CASSPLAGGTGELFF

d_gene: NA
abundance: many
j_gene: TRBJ2-5
v_gene: TRBV30
CDR3nt: TGTGCCTGGAGTTCGCCAGAGACCCAGTACTTC
CDR3aa: CAWSSPETQYF

d_gene: NA
abundance: many
j_gene: TRBJ1-4
v_gene: TRBV2
CDR3nt: TGTGCCAGCAAACCAATTTCGGCGCTGGGCAGGTCTAATGAAAAACTGTTTTTT
CDR3aa: CASKPISALGRSNEKLFF

d_gene: TRBD2
abundance: many
j_gene: TRBJ2-3
v_gene: TRBV13
CDR3nt: TGTGCCAGCAGCCCACTAGCGGGAGGGCCTCTAACGCAGTATTTT
CDR3aa: CASSPLAGGPLTQYF

d_gene: NA
abundance: many
j_gene: TRBJ1-2
v_gene: TRBV18
CDR3nt: TGTGCCAGCTCAGGCGGAGCTAACTATGGCTACACCTTC
CDR3aa: CASSGGANYGYTF

d_gene: NA
abundance: many
j_gene: TRBJ2-3
v_gene: TRBV12-3/TRBV12-4
CDR3nt: TGTGCCAGCAGCCGACAGACAGATACGCAGTATTTT
CDR3aa: CASSRQTDTQYF

d_gene: TRBD2
abundance: many
j_gene: TRBJ2-1
v_gene: TRBV30
CDR3nt: TGTGCCTGGAGGTTGGGGACTAGCGGGAAATACAATGAGCAGTTCTTC
CDR3aa: CAWRLGTSGKYNEQFF

d_gene: TRBD2
abundance: many
j_gene: TRBJ2-1
v_gene: TRBV23-1
CDR3nt: TGCGCCAGCAGTCAATCCCCGGGAGGACCCTACAATGAGCAGTTCTTC
CDR3aa: CASSQSPGGPYNEQFF

d_gene: TRBD1
abundance: many
j_gene: TRBJ1-4
v_gene: TRBV7-2
CDR3nt: TGTGCCAGCAGCTCCCGGGACAGGGGGGGGAAACTGTTTTTT
CDR3aa: CASSSRDRGGKLFF

d_gene: NA
abundance: many
j_gene: TRBJ2-3
v_gene: TRBV7-3
CDR3nt: TGTGCCAGCAGCTTAGGAGCGGCCGGGAGCACAGATACGCAGTATTTT
CDR3aa: CASSLGAAGSTDTQYF

d_gene: NA
abundance: many
j_gene: TRBJ1-5
v_gene: TRBV15
CDR3nt: TGTGCCACCAGCAGAGATCGGGGGATTGCAGGCAATCAGCCCCAGCATTTT
CDR3aa: CATSRDRGIAGNQPQHF

d_gene: TRBD2
abundance: many
j_gene: TRBJ2-1
v_gene: TRBV7-8
CDR3nt: TGTGCCAGCAGCTCCGTAGCGGGAGGAGAGCAGTTCTTC
CDR3aa: CASSSVAGGEQFF

d_gene: NA
abundance: many
j_gene: TRBJ1-1
v_gene: TRBV20-1
CDR3nt: TGCAGTGCTCCCTCCCAGCCGCACACTGAAGCTTTCTTT
CDR3aa: CSAPSQPHTEAFF

d_gene: NA
abundance: many
j_gene: TRBJ2-3
v_gene: TRBV6-2/TRBV6-3
CDR3nt: TGTGCCAGCAGCTCCTGGTCAGATACGCAGTATTTT
CDR3aa: CASSSWSDTQYF

d_gene: NA
abundance: many
j_gene: TRBJ2-3
v_gene: TRBV20-1
CDR3nt: TGCAGTGCGATCCGGGAGAAAGATACGCAGTATTTT
CDR3aa: CSAIREKDTQYF

d_gene: TRBD2
abundance: NA
j_gene: TRBJ2-2
v_gene: TRBV19
CDR3nt: TGTGCCAGTAGTATAGCGGTTTGGAAGCGGGGGGTTCTTGGCGGGGAGCTGTTTTTT
CDR3aa: CASSIAVWKRGVLGGELFF

d_gene: TRBD2
abundance: many
j_gene: TRBJ2-1
v_gene: TRBV7-6
CDR3nt: TGTGCCAGCAGCCTACTCCAGCGGGAGGGGGCCTACAATGAGCAGTTCTTC
CDR3aa: CASSLLQREGAYNEQFF

d_gene: TRBD2
abundance: many
j_gene: TRBJ2-7
v_gene: TRBV7-2
CDR3nt: TGTGCCAGCAGCCTCAAGCGGGAGGCGTTCTACGAGCAGTACTTC
CDR3aa: CASSLKREAFYEQYF

d_gene: NA
abundance: many
j_gene: TRBJ1-1
v_gene: TRBV6-2/TRBV6-3
CDR3nt: TGTGCCAGCGGGACTTTTGAAGCTTTCTTT
CDR3aa: CASGTFEAFF

d_gene: NA
abundance: few
j_gene: TRBJ1-5
v_gene: TRBV7-2
CDR3nt: TGTGCCAGCAGCCCTAGAGGGGGGCAGCCCCAGCATTTT
CDR3aa: CASSPRGGQPQHF

d_gene: NA
abundance: many
j_gene: TRBJ2-7
v_gene: TRBV11-2
CDR3nt: TGTGCCAGCAGCTGGGCCTACGAGCAGTACTTC
CDR3aa: CASSWAYEQYF

d_gene: NA
abundance: many
j_gene: TRBJ1-6
v_gene: TRBV27
CDR3nt: TGTGCCAGCAGTTTATCGCAAGTTGTAGGATCACCCCTCCACTTT
CDR3aa: CASSLSQVVGSPLHF

d_gene: TRBD1
abundance: many
j_gene: TRBJ1-2
v_gene: TRBV7-2
CDR3nt: TGTGCCAGCAGCTTATCGGGGACAGGGGTTGGCTACACCTTC
CDR3aa: CASSLSGTGVGYTF

d_gene: TRBD2
abundance: few
j_gene: TRBJ2-7
v_gene: TRBV7-2
CDR3nt: TGTGCCAGCAGCCCCCGGGCGGGAGGGTACGAGCAGTACTTC
CDR3aa: CASSPRAGGYEQYF

d_gene: TRBD1
abundance: many
j_gene: TRBJ1-2
v_gene: TRBV20-1
CDR3nt: TGCAGTGCTAGAGATCCCCTACAGGGGGGAAGAGGTGGCTACACCTTC
CDR3aa: CSARDPLQGGRGGYTF

d_gene: NA
abundance: many
j_gene: TRBJ2-5
v_gene: TRBV5-1
CDR3nt: TGCGCCAGCAGCTTTCAAAGGGAAGAGACCCAGTACTTC
CDR3aa: CASSFQREETQYF

d_gene: NA
abundance: many
j_gene: TRBJ2-1
v_gene: TRBV7-2
CDR3nt: TGTGCCAGCAGCTTCTCTCACAATGAGCAGTTCTTC
CDR3aa: CASSFSHNEQFF

d_gene: TRBD1
abundance: many
j_gene: TRBJ2-3
v_gene: TRBV7-3
CDR3nt: TGTGCCAGCAGCCCCCAGGGGGCGGGTGTTGCAGATACGCAGTATTTT
CDR3aa: CASSPQGAGVADTQYF

d_gene: NA
abundance: many
j_gene: TRBJ2-7
v_gene: TRBV21-1
CDR3nt: TGTGCCAGCAGCAAAGCGCAGGGGACAGGGACGAGAGACGAGCAGTACTTC
CDR3aa: CASSKAQGTGTRDEQYF

d_gene: NA
abundance: many
j_gene: TRBJ1-6
v_gene: TRBV7-3
CDR3nt: TGTGCCAGCAGCTCAAACCTAAATTCACCCCTCCACTTT
CDR3aa: CASSSNLNSPLHF

d_gene: NA
abundance: many
j_gene: TRBJ2-5
v_gene: TRBV6-1
CDR3nt: TGTGCCAGCAGCCGACAGTGGTTGGAGACCCAGTACTTC
CDR3aa: CASSRQWLETQYF

d_gene: NA
abundance: many
j_gene: TRBJ2-2
v_gene: TRBV20-1
CDR3nt: TGCAGTGCTAGCGGGGGCGCTTCCGGGGAGCTGTTTTTT
CDR3aa: CSASGGASGELFF

d_gene: NA
abundance: many
j_gene: TRBJ2-3
v_gene: TRBV6-2/TRBV6-3
CDR3nt: TGTGCCAGCAGTTACTTCGTTCCTGCAGATACGCAGTATTTT
CDR3aa: CASSYFVPADTQYF

d_gene: TRBD2
abundance: many
j_gene: TRBJ2-5
v_gene: TRBV5-4
CDR3nt: TGTGCCAGCAGCGCCCCGGGGGGACGGGAGACCCAGTACTTC
CDR3aa: CASSAPGGRETQYF

d_gene: TRBD1
abundance: many
j_gene: TRBJ2-6
v_gene: TRBV30
CDR3nt: TGTGCCGGTCGACAGGGGGTAAATGGGGCCAACGTCCTGACTTTC
CDR3aa: CAGRQGVNGANVLTF

d_gene: NA
abundance: few
j_gene: TRBJ2-3
v_gene: TRBV24-1
CDR3nt: TGTGCCACCGGGGTCAGCACAGATACGCAGTATTTT
CDR3aa: CATGVSTDTQYF

d_gene: NA
abundance: many
j_gene: TRBJ2-3
v_gene: TRBV6-5
CDR3nt: TGTGCCAGCCGACTAGGGGGAGGCACAGATACGCAGTATTTT
CDR3aa: CASRLGGGTDTQYF

d_gene: NA
abundance: many
j_gene: TRBJ2-3
v_gene: TRBV20-1
CDR3nt: TGCAGTGCTGCGCCGGGTTCGGATACGCAGTATTTT
CDR3aa: CSAAPGSDTQYF

d_gene: TRBD2
abundance: many
j_gene: TRBJ2-7
v_gene: TRBV4-3
CDR3nt: TGCGCCAGCAGCCAAAAACCCTTTCTAGCGGGAGTACTCGAGCAGTACTTC
CDR3aa: CASSQKPFLAGVLEQYF